The rows below give T cell receptor beta chains drawn from one sample of a study of beta chain features in type 1 diabetes. Profiling relied on immunoSEQ multiplex PCR, and the TCRdb table lists in-frame clones only, not all of them. The table lists around 180,000 clones, roughly an eighth of them singletons. Sequencing input: central memory CD4+ T cells from blood. The receptors here all came from a woman between 18 and 30 years old in good health. Each CDR3 is given with its conserved first and last residue. D genes are given only for firm matches. Not every row has a clone size; where given, it reads once, few, many or a size class.

D: TRBD2; J: TRBJ2-4; size: many; V: TRBV19; DNA: TGTGCCAGTAAAGAGCGGGAGGGCAAAAACATTCAGTACTTC; CDR3: CASKEREGKNIQYF
D: TRBD1; J: TRBJ1-1; size: .; V: TRBV2; DNA: TGTGCCAGCAGTGAAGACAGGGGGCTGAGAACTGAAGCTTTCTTT; CDR3: CASSEDRGLRTEAFF
D: TRBD1; J: TRBJ2-7; size: .; V: TRBV5-1; DNA: TGCGCCAGCAGCGCCTCCGGGACAGGGGGCTACGAGCAGTACTTC; CDR3: CASSASGTGGYEQYF
D: .; J: TRBJ1-2; size: few; V: TRBV2; DNA: TGTGCCAGCAGTGAACGGGAGGCAGAAAATGGCTACACCTTC; CDR3: CASSEREAENGYTF
D: TRBD2; J: TRBJ2-7; size: .; V: TRBV30; DNA: TGTGCCTGGAACGGGAGGGCCCCTGGCGAGCAGTACTTC; CDR3: CAWNGRAPGEQYF
D: TRBD1; J: TRBJ2-2; size: .; V: TRBV9; DNA: TGTGCCAGCAGCGGCGGACAGGGATGGACCGGGGAGCTGTTTTTT; CDR3: CASSGGQGWTGELFF
D: TRBD2; J: TRBJ2-2; size: many; V: TRBV7-3; DNA: TGTGCCAGCAGTCCCCAGGCGGGAGCTAGCGCCGGGGAGCTGTTTTTT; CDR3: CASSPQAGASAGELFF
D: TRBD2; J: TRBJ2-3; size: .; V: TRBV30; DNA: TGTGCCTGGAGTGTACGAAGCGGGAGAAGCCCAGATACGCAGTATTTT; CDR3: CAWSVRSGRSPDTQYF
D: .; J: TRBJ2-7; size: .; V: TRBV2; DNA: TGTGCCAGCAGGCCCCAGGGTCTCTACGAGCAGTACTTC; CDR3: CASRPQGLYEQYF
D: TRBD1; J: TRBJ2-1; size: few; V: TRBV18; DNA: TGTGCCAGCTCACCAGGGACAGGGATCAATGAGCAGTTCTTC; CDR3: CASSPGTGINEQFF
D: .; J: TRBJ2-4; size: few; V: TRBV5-4; DNA: TGTGCCAGCAGCCTTGGACAGAGGTTAAACATTCAGTACTTC; CDR3: CASSLGQRLNIQYF
D: .; J: TRBJ1-2; size: few; V: TRBV30; DNA: TGTGCCTGGAGTCCCACCACTGTCAGGGGAAAATATGGCTACACCTTC; CDR3: CAWSPTTVRGKYGYTF
D: .; J: TRBJ1-5; size: few; V: TRBV29-1; DNA: TGCAGCGTTAGTGCAGGGAGCAATCAGCCCCAGCATTTT; CDR3: CSVSAGSNQPQHF
D: TRBD2; J: TRBJ2-7; size: many; V: TRBV28; DNA: TGTGCCACGACTAGCGAATCCTACGAGCAGTACTTC; CDR3: CATTSESYEQYF
D: TRBD1; J: TRBJ1-2; size: few; V: TRBV27; DNA: TGTGCCAGCAGTCCCCGACAGGGGGCCTTTTATGGCTACACCTTC; CDR3: CASSPRQGAFYGYTF
D: TRBD1; J: TRBJ1-5; size: .; V: TRBV30; DNA: TGTGCCTGGAGAGGGACAGGGAGTAATCAGCCCCAGCATTTT; CDR3: CAWRGTGSNQPQHF
D: TRBD2; J: TRBJ2-5; size: few; V: TRBV19; DNA: TGTGCCAGTAGTACAAGACTAGCGGGAGGGACGTACCAAGAGACCCAGTACTTC; CDR3: CASSTRLAGGTYQETQYF
D: .; J: TRBJ1-1; size: few; V: TRBV9; DNA: TGTGCCAGCAGCTCCCGAGCGGGAAGCAACACTGAAGCTTTCTTT; CDR3: CASSSRAGSNTEAFF
D: .; J: TRBJ2-7; size: few; V: TRBV9; DNA: TGTGCCAGCAGCCTCCGGGACACTGGAAACTACGAGCAGTACTTC; CDR3: CASSLRDTGNYEQYF
D: TRBD1; J: TRBJ2-3; size: few; V: TRBV11-2; DNA: TGTGCCAGCAGCTTCCGTAGACAGGGAACAGATACGCAGTATTTT; CDR3: CASSFRRQGTDTQYF
D: TRBD1; J: TRBJ2-5; size: few; V: TRBV18; DNA: TGTGCCAGCTCCCCCACCTGGACAGGGAATGGTCAAGAGACCCAGTACTTC; CDR3: CASSPTWTGNGQETQYF
D: .; J: TRBJ1-2; size: few; V: TRBV11-1; DNA: TGTGCCAGCAGCCCGAGGACTGACAACTATGGCTACACCTTC; CDR3: CASSPRTDNYGYTF
D: .; J: TRBJ2-7; size: .; V: TRBV10-3; DNA: TGTGCCATCAGAAGAGGACTGGATAGCTCCTACGAGCAGTACTTC; CDR3: CAIRRGLDSSYEQYF
D: TRBD2; J: TRBJ2-5; size: few; V: TRBV5-1; DNA: TGCGCCAGCAGCCCGGGACTAGCGGCTCAAGAGACCCAGTACTTC; CDR3: CASSPGLAAQETQYF
D: TRBD1; J: TRBJ2-7; size: .; V: TRBV6-5; DNA: TGTGCCAGCAGTTACGGAGGACAGGTTGCCTACGAGCAGTACTTC; CDR3: CASSYGGQVAYEQYF
D: .; J: TRBJ2-7; size: few; V: TRBV4-2; DNA: TGTGCCAGCAGCCAAGATCCCATCTACGAGCAGTACTTC; CDR3: CASSQDPIYEQYF
D: TRBD2; J: TRBJ2-1; size: .; V: TRBV19; DNA: TGTGCCAGTAACCCAGCGGGAGGGCGCGAGCAGTTCTTC; CDR3: CASNPAGGREQFF
D: .; J: TRBJ1-2; size: few; V: TRBV30; DNA: TGTGCCTGGAGTCGTCTTCAGGCCTCTAACTATGGCTACACCTTC; CDR3: CAWSRLQASNYGYTF
D: .; J: TRBJ1-1; size: .; V: TRBV20-1; DNA: TGCAGTGCTACGGGTACTTTTGAAGCTTTCTTT; CDR3: CSATGTFEAFF
D: .; J: TRBJ2-5; size: few; V: TRBV28; DNA: TGTGCCAGCAGTTTGGGGGGGCGTCAAGAGACCCAGTACTTC; CDR3: CASSLGGRQETQYF